What follows describes a single T cell receptor (beta chain). What it binds is not known. The data stem from a study of shared clonotypes between healthy human individuals. Study-wide points: What limited the represented genetic and exposure-history diversity was the small number of donors. Sequencing depth was expected to influence donor clonotype sharing. Sharing across four donors was seen in 4.5% to 6.5% of naive CD4 clonotypes.

The donors, all of them Caucasian adults, lived in Nashville, Tennessee. CDR3 size: 16 residues. V shed 6 bases, J shed 0 bases, and the junction held 5 bases outside the gene matches. Germline V gene sequence: CDR1 MDHEN, CDR2 SYDVKM. Here immunoSEQ multiplex PCR was the method, and the copy in TCRdb shows in-frame clones only, minus some. Among some 1.4 million clones, 96% were seen once, and the ten largest hold approximately 1.1%. The chain joins TRBV28 to TRBJ2-4, with 10 nucleotides matching TRBD1. The clonotype was recovered from a young man in good health. Sequenced sample: naive CD4+ T cells sorted from blood. Regarding subset: CD45RA+ positively selected. The CDR3 spells CASRTGGSVAKNIQYF. The CDR3 region has the DNA TGTGCCAGCAGGACAGGGGGCTCGGTAGCCAAAAACATTCAGTACTTC.